The present entry profiles one T cell receptor beta chain with its context. The antigen is not known. The trim removed 5 bases at V and 7 bases at J, leaving 7 bases unmatched. The germline CDR1 and CDR2 sequences are SGHTA and FQGTGA. The CDR3 totals 13 residues. This specimen comes from a study of CD8 T cells in ankylosing spondylitis. The study, taken as a whole, reports: Reactive arthritis synovial fluid and blood previously showed some of these motif variants. Made up of eight highly homologous variants, a TCR beta motif appeared characteristic of ankylosing spondylitis blood. Disease-linked clones proved CD8+ and comparatively uncommon in peripheral blood. Reportedly, matched ankylosing spondylitis synovial fluid was significantly enriched for disease-linked clones.

TCRdb redid the calling of the 5' RACE reads with MiXCR, one entry per CDR3 protein. The repertoire has 100,000 to 150,000 distinct CDR3 sequences, 9.3% of them found once; the top ten carry approximately 3.4%. Source material: blood, either unsorted or a sorted T cell fraction (not recorded which). V gene TRBV7-3 combines with J gene TRBJ1-1; 7 bases agree with TRBD1. The receptor was isolated from a male donor with ankylosing spondylitis or in good health (not recorded which). Here the CDR3 reads CASSPRQGLEAFF. CDR3 DNA: TGTGCCAGCAGCCCACGACAGGGTCTTGAAGCTTTCTTT.